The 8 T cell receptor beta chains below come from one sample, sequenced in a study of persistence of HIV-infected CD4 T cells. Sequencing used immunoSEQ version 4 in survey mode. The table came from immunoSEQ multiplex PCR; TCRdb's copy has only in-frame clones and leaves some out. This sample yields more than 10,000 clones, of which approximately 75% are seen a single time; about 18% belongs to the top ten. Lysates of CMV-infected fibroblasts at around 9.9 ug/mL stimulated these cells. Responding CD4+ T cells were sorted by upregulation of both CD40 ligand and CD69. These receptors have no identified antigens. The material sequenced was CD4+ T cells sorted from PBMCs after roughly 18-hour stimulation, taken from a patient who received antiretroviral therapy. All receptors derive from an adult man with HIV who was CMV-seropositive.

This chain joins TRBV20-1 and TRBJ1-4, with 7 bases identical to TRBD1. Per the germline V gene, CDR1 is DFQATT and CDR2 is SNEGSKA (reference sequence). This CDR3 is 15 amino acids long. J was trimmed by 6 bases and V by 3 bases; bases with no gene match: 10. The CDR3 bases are TGCAGTGCTAGTTCCAGGGGGAATCGTGATGAAAAACTGTTTTTT. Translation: CSASSRGNRDEKLFF.

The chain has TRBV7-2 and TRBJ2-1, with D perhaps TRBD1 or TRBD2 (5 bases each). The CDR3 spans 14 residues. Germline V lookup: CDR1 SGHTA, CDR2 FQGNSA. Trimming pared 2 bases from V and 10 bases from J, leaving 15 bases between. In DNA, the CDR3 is TGTGCCAGCAGCTTATTGGGACCTACTGCGGAGCAGTTCTTC. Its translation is CASSLLGPTAEQFF. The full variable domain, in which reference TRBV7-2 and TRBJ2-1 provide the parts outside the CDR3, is GAGVSQSPSNKVTEKGKDVELRCDPISGHTALYWYRQSLGQGLEFLIYFQGNSAPDKSGLPSDRFSAERTGGSVSTLTIQRTQQEDSAVYLCASSLLGPTAEQFFGPGTRLTVL.

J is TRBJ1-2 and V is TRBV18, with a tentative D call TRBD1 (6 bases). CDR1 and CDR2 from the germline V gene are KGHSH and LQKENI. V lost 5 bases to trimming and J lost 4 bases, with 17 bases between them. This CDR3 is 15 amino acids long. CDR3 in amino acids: CASSTPRTETYGYTF. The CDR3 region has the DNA TGTGCCAGCTCAACTCCCCGGACAGAAACCTATGGCTACACCTTC.

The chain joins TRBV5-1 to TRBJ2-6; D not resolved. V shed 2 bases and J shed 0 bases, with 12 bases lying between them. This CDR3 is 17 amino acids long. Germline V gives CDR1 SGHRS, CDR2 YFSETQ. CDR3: CASSFSPSNSGANVLTF. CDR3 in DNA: TGCGCCAGCAGCTTCTCCCCGAGTAACTCTGGGGCCAACGTCCTGACTTTC.

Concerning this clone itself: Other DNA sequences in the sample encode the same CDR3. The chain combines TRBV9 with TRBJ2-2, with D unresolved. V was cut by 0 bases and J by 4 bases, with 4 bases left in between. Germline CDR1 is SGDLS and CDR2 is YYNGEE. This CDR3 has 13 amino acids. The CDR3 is CASSVGSTGELFF. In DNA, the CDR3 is TGTGCCAGCAGCGTAGGCAGCACCGGGGAGCTGTTTTTT.

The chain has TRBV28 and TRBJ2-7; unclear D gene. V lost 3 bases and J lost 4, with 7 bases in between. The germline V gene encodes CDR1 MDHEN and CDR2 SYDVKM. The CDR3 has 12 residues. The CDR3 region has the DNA TGTGCCAGCAGTTTTCCGGTTTACGAGCAGTACTTC. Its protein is CASSFPVYEQYF. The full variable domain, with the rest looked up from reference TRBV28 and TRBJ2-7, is DVKVTQSSRYLVKRTGEKVFLECVQDMDHENMFWYRQDPGLGLRLIYFSYDVKMKEKGDIPEGYSVSREKKERFSLILESASTNQTSMYLCASSFPVYEQYFGPGTRLTVT.

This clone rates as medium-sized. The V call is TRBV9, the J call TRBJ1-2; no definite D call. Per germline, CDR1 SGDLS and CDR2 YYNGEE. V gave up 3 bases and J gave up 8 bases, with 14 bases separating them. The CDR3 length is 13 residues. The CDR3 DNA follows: TGTGCCAGCAGCGCCCCCGGCTTGGAGGGCTACACCTTC. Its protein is CASSAPGLEGYTF.

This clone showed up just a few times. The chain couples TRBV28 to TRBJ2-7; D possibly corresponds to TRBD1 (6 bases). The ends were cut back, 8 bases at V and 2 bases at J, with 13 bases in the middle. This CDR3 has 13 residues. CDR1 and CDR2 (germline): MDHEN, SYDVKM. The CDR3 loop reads CASGTPGTYEQYF. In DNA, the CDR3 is TGTGCCAGCGGGACACCCGGAACCTACGAGCAGTACTTC. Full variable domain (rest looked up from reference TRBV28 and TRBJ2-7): DVKVTQSSRYLVKRTGEKVFLECVQDMDHENMFWYRQDPGLGLRLIYFSYDVKMKEKGDIPEGYSVSREKKERFSLILESASTNQTSMYLCASGTPGTYEQYFGPGTRLTVT.